One sample yielded the 6 T cell receptor beta chains listed below, sequenced in a study of Graves' ophthalmopathy and Graves' hyperthyroidism. Amplification of TCR beta CDR3 regions used RNA transcripts. HTBI-primed RT-PCR formed the first round, and a multiplex PCR formed the second. MiXCR, run by TCRdb on the multiplex PCR reads, gives a single entry per CDR3 protein. Seen here are roughly 160,000 distinct CDR3 sequences, about two fifths observed once, and the top ten hold 7.5% to 10%. What was sequenced was peripheral blood. The source of these receptors is a man aged 25 to 40 with Graves' ophthalmopathy.

This clonotype was counted ten times or more. This sequence joins TRBV6-5 and TRBJ1-5; TRBD1 aligns across 9 bases. There are 15 residues in the CDR3. The germline V gene encodes CDR1 MNHEY and CDR2 SVGAGI. Trimming at V came to 4 bases and at J to 4 bases, leaving 5 bases not matched to a gene. CDR3 protein: CASSSGTGLNQPQHF. CDR3 nucleotides: TGTGCCAGCAGTTCCGGGACAGGGTTAAATCAGCCCCAGCATTTT.

This chain connects TRBV27 to TRBJ2-7; D is unresolved. V gave up 4 bases and J gave up 3 bases, with 19 bases separating them. The CDR3 runs 16 residues. The V gene's germline CDR1 is MNHEY and CDR2 SMNVEV (reference sequence). The CDR3 here is CASSSSRTVSHYEQYF. The CDR3 coding sequence is TGTGCCAGCAGTTCCTCGAGGACGGTAAGCCACTACGAGCAGTACTTC.

This clonotype was found many times. The chain couples TRBV7-2 to TRBJ2-5; 14 nucleotides match TRBD2. This CDR3 region has 15 residues. Trimming removed 6 bases from V and 5 bases from J; junction bases left unmatched: 5. The germline V gene encodes CDR1 SGHTA and CDR2 FQGNSA. This chain's CDR3 is CASRPGTSGSETQYF. The CDR3 DNA reads TGTGCCAGCAGGCCCGGGACTAGCGGGAGTGAGACCCAGTACTTC.

This clonotype turned up a few times. The V gene is TRBV28, the J gene TRBJ2-5, with D perhaps matching TRBD1 (6 bases). Germline V gene sequence: CDR1 MDHEN, CDR2 SYDVKM. The length of the CDR3 is 13 residues. CDR3 nucleotides: TGTTCCACCGTGGCAGGGGAGCAAGAGACCCAGTACTTC. Encoded protein: CSTVAGEQETQYF.

In the case of this clonotype: One junction end disagrees with the germline gene, perhaps due to a read error. The rearrangement joins TRBV28 to TRBJ1-2, with unresolved D. CDR1 and CDR2 from the germline V gene are MDHEN and SYDVKM. The CDR3 runs to 14 residues. The CDR3: CSSSLAFAPYGYTF. The CDR3 region has the DNA TGTTCCAGCAGTTTAGCGTTCGCTCCTTATGGCTACACCTTC.

The V call is TRBV2, the J call TRBJ1-5; the D gene is possibly TRBD1 (5 bases). Germline V gene sequence: CDR1 SNHLY, CDR2 FYNNEI. V was shortened by 4 bases and J by 7 bases, with 11 bases between the two germline ends. This CDR3 comprises 13 residues. The CDR3 sequence: CASSVGGGQPQHF. Here the CDR3 DNA reads TGTGCCAGCAGTGTGGGTGGGGGACAGCCCCAGCATTTT.